This record looks at one TCR beta chain sequence and its context. As yet, its antigen is unknown. The data were obtained in a study of shared clonotypes between healthy human individuals. Study-wide context: Every donor yielded three CD4 naive, three CD4 memory, two CD8 naive and one CD8 memory plate. General observations from the study: The study's rarefaction showed incomplete sorted-subset sequencing despite large depth. The study generally estimated greater richness for naive than memory subsets. Clonotype sharing across a few donors was observed for about 4.8% of naive CD4 clonotypes.

Profiling relied on immunoSEQ multiplex PCR, and the TCRdb table lists in-frame clones only, not all of them. The sample contains approximately 97,000 clones, roughly two thirds of which appear only once. The sample taken for sequencing was memory CD8+ T cells sorted from blood. The subset here: CD45RO+ cells pooled with CCR7-negative TemRA cells. The TCR was taken from a man aged 25-45 years in good health.

The CDR3 bases are TGTGCCAGCAGTGCCGAGGACCGCCCCGATGCAGATACGCAGTATTTT. Protein: CASSAEDRPDADTQYF. The chain carries TRBV6-4 and TRBJ2-3, with no clear D. This CDR3 is 16 amino acids long. V lost 4 bases and J lost 4, with 18 bases in between. The germline V gene encodes CDR1 MRHNA and CDR2 SNTAGT.